These 26 T cell receptor beta chains originate from one sample sequenced in a study of CD8+ T cells in alopecia areata. In each case, RNA was isolated and then reverse transcribed into cDNA as the sequencing template. Clones were read by immunoSEQ multiplex PCR, and TCRdb kept only the in-frame ones, dropping some. This sample has about 160,000 clones, with roughly 50% found just once. Input material: CD4+ T cells sorted from blood. These receptors originate from a human donor with alopecia areata.

This clone was seen a handful of times. The rearrangement joins TRBV10-3 to TRBJ2-5; TRBD2 matches at 11 bases. The CDR3 has 18 residues. V trimming: 1 base; J trimming: 1 base; junction bases outside the gene matches: 8. Germline values: CDR1 ENHRY, CDR2 SYGVKD. The CDR3: CAISELAGLAGGQETQYF. In nucleotides, the CDR3 is TGTGCCATCAGTGAGTTAGCAGGACTAGCGGGCGGCCAAGAGACCCAGTACTTC.

The chain links TRBV27 to TRBJ1-2; D gene unclear. The CDR3 length is 14 residues. Germline V gene data show CDR1 as MNHEY and CDR2 as SMNVEV (reference sequence). V was clipped by 0 bases and J by 0 bases, with 5 bases between them. The CDR3 spells CASSLSLANYGYTF. In DNA form, the CDR3 reads TGTGCCAGCAGTTTATCGTTAGCTAACTATGGCTACACCTTC.

This clone was seen a handful of times. This rearrangement joins TRBV19 to TRBJ1-4, with no clear D. In germline, CDR1 is LNHDA, CDR2 SQIVND (reference sequence). Trimming took off 3 bases at V and 5 bases at J, with 4 bases between the two ends. The CDR3 has 12 amino acids. CDR3 region: CASSIRNEKLFF. CDR3 sequence (DNA): TGTGCCAGTAGTATCCGAAATGAAAAACTGTTTTTT.

This clone was picked up a small number of times. This same CDR3 is encoded by further DNA sequences in the sample. V and J are TRBV5-1 and TRBJ1-1; D is uncertain. The CDR3 length is 12 residues. The V and J ends lost 0 bases and 3 bases respectively, with 3 bases between them. CDR1 and CDR2 (germline): SGHRS, YFSETQ. For the CDR3, the DNA is TGCGCCAGCAGCTTGGTTGACACTGAAGCTTTCTTT. It codes for CASSLVDTEAFF.

This rearrangement joins TRBV10-3 to TRBJ2-1; 7 positions match TRBD1. The CDR3 is 13 residues long. Trimming removed 10 bases from V and 0 bases from J; junction bases left unmatched: 3. Germline CDR1 reads ENHRY; CDR2 reads SYGVKD. The CDR3 DNA reads TGTGCCAACAGGGGAGACTCCTACAATGAGCAGTTCTTC. Its translation: CANRGDSYNEQFF.

The chain recombines TRBV29-1 with TRBJ1-1; D gene unclear. The germline V gene has CDR1 SQVTM and CDR2 ANQGSEA. Between the trimmed V and J ends, which lost 4 bases and 3 bases, there was a span of 9 bases. This CDR3 has 12 amino acids. For the CDR3, the DNA is TGCAGCGTTGGTCCGGCCCACACTGAAGCTTTCTTT. Its protein is CSVGPAHTEAFF.

The rearrangement joins TRBV20-1 to TRBJ2-2; D is uncertain. V lost 4 bases to trimming and J lost 7 bases, with 7 bases between them. This CDR3 has 11 residues. The germline V gene has CDR1 DFQATT and CDR2 SNEGSKA (reference sequence). The CDR3 region is CSATFHGELFF. As DNA, the CDR3 is TGCAGTGCTACATTCCACGGGGAGCTGTTTTTT.

This clone turned up a few times. The chain combines TRBV28 with TRBJ2-5; 10 nucleotides agree with TRBD2. Germline CDR1 reads MDHEN; CDR2 reads SYDVKM. The CDR3 length is 14 residues. The trim removed 8 bases at V and 5 bases at J, leaving 8 bases unmatched. The CDR3 spells CASPGLAIMETQYF. The CDR3 DNA follows: TGTGCCAGCCCGGGACTAGCGATAATGGAGACCCAGTACTTC.

This clone has only a few counts. The gene calls are TRBV29-1 and TRBJ1-1; a possible D gene is TRBD1 (6 bases). Deletions cut 5 bases from V and 2 bases from J, with 12 bases between. This CDR3 contains 13 residues. Per the germline V gene, CDR1 is SQVTM and CDR2 is ANQGSEA. The CDR3 sequence is CSVSGVGNTEAFF. The CDR3 region has the DNA TGCAGCGTTTCAGGGGTAGGAAACACTGAAGCTTTCTTT. Using reference TRBV29-1 and TRBJ1-1 for the parts outside the CDR3, the full variable domain is SAVISQKPSRDICQRGTSLTIQCQVDSQVTMMFWYRQQPGQSLTLIATANQGSEATYESGFVIDKFPISRPNLTFSTLTVSNMSPEDSSIYLCSVSGVGNTEAFFGQGTRLTVV.

The rearrangement joins TRBV29-1 to TRBJ2-7; 9 nucleotides agree with TRBD1. The CDR3 has 14 residues. Germline V gene lookup returns CDR1 SQVTM and CDR2 ANQGSEA. With V trimmed by 3 bases and J by 5 bases, 8 bases remained unmatched. CDR3 nucleotides: TGCAGCGTTGATTCGGGACAGGGTAGGAACGAGCAGTACTTC. Amino acid sequence: CSVDSGQGRNEQYF.

This clone showed up just a few times. The J gene is TRBJ2-7, the V gene TRBV29-1, with 7 positions matching TRBD1. Looked up from germline, CDR1 is SQVTM and CDR2 is ANQGSEA. There are 14 residues in the CDR3. Trimming at V came to 4 bases and at J to 6 bases, leaving 12 bases not matched to a gene. The CDR3 sequence: CSVGASGGSGEQYF. The DNA of the CDR3 is TGCAGCGTTGGTGCCTCAGGGGGTTCGGGCGAGCAGTACTTC.

This clone was seen once. Within the sample, other DNA sequences also encode this same CDR3. This rearrangement joins TRBV6-5 to TRBJ2-7, with D tentatively TRBD2 (7 bases). Trimming removed 0 bases at V and 3 bases at J, with 9 bases between. CDR3 size: 14 residues. Germline assignment: CDR1 MNHEY and CDR2 SVGAGI. The CDR3 DNA follows: TGTGCCAGCAGTTACTCGGGGGGGCTCTACGAGCAGTACTTC. Translated, it gives CASSYSGGLYEQYF.

In its sample, this clone was seen a few times. The rearrangement joins TRBV29-1 to TRBJ2-7; TRBD1 matches 7 bases. Germline V CDR1 and CDR2: SQVTM, ANQGSEA. V shed 6 bases, J shed 1 base, and the junction held 9 bases outside the gene matches. CDR3 length: 14 amino acids. CDR3 DNA: TGCAGCGTGTCAGGGACAGCCAGATCCTACGAGCAGTACTTC. Its translation is CSVSGTARSYEQYF.

The V gene is TRBV5-4, the J gene TRBJ2-3; perhaps TRBD1 as D (5 bases). Germline V gene sequence: CDR1 SGHNT, CDR2 YYREEE (reference sequence). This CDR3 contains 16 residues. Trimming took off 4 bases at V and 2 bases at J, with 17 bases between the two ends. The CDR3 region is CASSNAGLSYTDTQYF. The CDR3 DNA is TGTGCCAGCAGCAACGCAGGGCTTTCTTACACAGATACGCAGTATTTT.

This clone was seen only a few times. The gene calls are TRBV2 and TRBJ2-2; 8 nucleotides align to TRBD1. The length of the CDR3 is 13 residues. Per the germline V gene, CDR1 is SNHLY and CDR2 is FYNNEI. The V gene end was trimmed by 9 bases and the J gene end by 7 bases; junction bases not matched to a gene: 7. This CDR3 reads CASRTGSRGELFF. The DNA of the CDR3 is TGTGCCAGTCGGACAGGGTCTCGCGGGGAGCTGTTTTTT.

This clone was counted a single time. This chain joins TRBV7-9 and TRBJ2-1; D is perhaps TRBD1 (6 bases). Germline V gene sequence: CDR1 SEHNR, CDR2 FQNEAQ (reference sequence). The CDR3 spans 13 residues. Trimming cost V 5 bases and J 4 bases, with 9 bases left between them. The CDR3 region is CASSPGVYNEQFF. CDR3 DNA sequence: TGTGCCAGCAGCCCAGGGGTGTACAATGAGCAGTTCTTC. Combining the CDR3 with reference TRBV7-9 and TRBJ2-1 gives the whole variable domain DTGVSQNPRHKITKRGQNVTFRCDPISEHNRLYWYRQTLGQGPEFLTYFQNEAQLEKSRLLSDRFSAERPKGSFSTLEIQRTEQGDSAMYLCASSPGVYNEQFFGPGTRLTVL.

CDR3 sequence reads: CSVDAGNTDTQYF. The CDR3 bases are TGCAGCGTTGATGCAGGGAACACAGATACGCAGTATTTT. V gene TRBV29-1 combines with J gene TRBJ2-3; D may be TRBD1 (5 bases). This CDR3 has 13 amino acids. Germline V gene lookup returns CDR1 SQVTM and CDR2 ANQGSEA. Trimming took off 3 bases at V and 2 bases at J, with 9 bases between the two ends.

This sequence joins TRBV5-1 and TRBJ2-1, with a possible D match to TRBD2 (6 bases). CDR1 SGHRS and CDR2 YFSETQ come from the germline V gene. Trimming stripped 4 bases from V and 6 bases from J, with 23 bases between. CDR3 length equals 17 residues. CDR3 amino acids: CASSLLGGSGAFNEQFF. DNA for the CDR3: TGCGCCAGCAGCCTACTCGGAGGGAGCGGAGCCTTCAATGAGCAGTTCTTC. The variable domain in full, with the rest retrieved from reference TRBV5-1 and TRBJ2-1, is KAGVTQTPRYLIKTRGQQVTLSCSPISGHRSVSWYQQTPGQGLQFLFEYFSETQRNKGNFPGRFSGRQFSNSRSEMNVSTLELGDSALYLCASSLLGGSGAFNEQFFGPGTRLTVL.

The rearrangement uses TRBV5-1 and TRBJ2-2; D ambiguous. The CDR3 has 15 residues. Germline V CDR1 and CDR2: SGHRS, YFSETQ. V shed 0 bases and J shed 6 bases, with 12 bases lying between them. CDR3 amino acids: CASSLEPQVPGELFF. CDR3 sequence (DNA): TGCGCCAGCAGCTTGGAGCCCCAGGTTCCCGGGGAGCTGTTTTTT.

This chain links TRBV6-6 with TRBJ2-5; 8 nucleotides align to TRBD2. The ends lost 2 bases at V and 5 bases at J; junction bases unmatched: 7. The CDR3 length is 15 residues. The germline V gene has CDR1 MNHNY and CDR2 SVGAGI (reference sequence). The CDR3, as DNA: TGTGCCAGCAGTTACCCGGCGGGAGGAGGTGAGACCCAGTACTTC. Protein: CASSYPAGGGETQYF.

This chain uses TRBV29-1 with TRBJ2-5; TRBD1 agrees at 7 bases. The better agreement between TRBJ2-7 and the DNA end casts doubt on the J call. This CDR3 is 13 amino acids long. From germline, CDR1 is SQVTM and CDR2 ANQGSEA. CDR3 sequence reads: CSVEQGETYEQYF. The CDR3 DNA follows: TGCAGCGTTGAGCAGGGGGAGACCTACGAGCAGTACTTC.

This clone was picked up many times. The chain couples TRBV28 to TRBJ1-5; D is unclear. Germline values: CDR1 MDHEN, CDR2 SYDVKM. The V end was cut by 3 bases, the J end by 7 bases, with 4 bases between. The CDR3 runs 11 residues. CDR3 protein: CASSFGQPQHF. The CDR3 bases are TGTGCCAGCAGTTTTGGACAGCCCCAGCATTTT.

The J gene is TRBJ2-7, the V gene TRBV7-8; a possible D gene is TRBD2 (5 bases). V was clipped by 5 bases and J by 3 bases, with 11 bases between them. The germline V gene has CDR1 SGHVS and CDR2 FQNEAQ. The CDR3 is made up of 13 amino acids. This CDR3 reads CASSPRGIYEQYF. The CDR3 nucleotides are TGTGCCAGCAGCCCTCGGGGTATCTACGAGCAGTACTTC.

This clone was seen a handful of times. The chain combines TRBV29-1 with TRBJ2-1, with 8 bases fitting TRBD2. Per germline, CDR1 SQVTM and CDR2 ANQGSEA. The J segment lost 0 bases and the V segment lost 3 bases, leaving 4 bases of the junction unmatched. CDR3 length: 15 residues. Here the CDR3 DNA reads TGCAGCGTTGATTGGAGCGGGAGCTCCTACAATGAGCAGTTCTTC. The encoded protein is CSVDWSGSSYNEQFF.

This clone was seen more than once but under ten times. The chain couples TRBV4-1 to TRBJ2-5; no reliable D call. The germline CDR1 and CDR2 sequences are MGHRA and YSYEKL. The V end lost 0 bases, the J end lost 9 bases, and 11 bases lay between the germline ends. The CDR3 has 13 amino acids. The chain's CDR3 is CASSQDPASPQYF. The CDR3 DNA sequence: TGCGCCAGCAGCCAAGATCCGGCAAGCCCCCAGTACTTC.

The chain carries TRBV11-1 and TRBJ2-1, with unresolved D. The CDR3 has 17 residues. CDR1 and CDR2 (germline): SGHAT, FQDESV (reference sequence). V lost 5 bases to trimming and J lost 0 bases, with 17 bases between them. The CDR3 sequence: CASSPRTGPSSYNEQFF. In nucleotides, the CDR3 is TGTGCCAGCAGCCCCCGGACGGGCCCAAGCTCCTACAATGAGCAGTTCTTC.